Listed here are 7 T cell receptor beta chains from one sample, sequenced in a study of molecular identifiers for immune sequencing clone quantification. TCRdb reanalysed the PCR reads using MiXCR and keeps one entry per CDR3 protein. The table has roughly 630,000 distinct CDR3 sequences, approximately 24% seen once. Sequencing was performed on naive CD8+ T cells from blood, with Jurkat cell RNA spiked in. Documented subset: FACS-sorted CD8+CD4-CCR7+CD45RA+ naive T cells. The receptors here all came from a human donor in good health. Some libraries in this study had Jurkat cell RNA spiked in.

With regard to this clonotype: A read error may be the cause here, since a much bigger clone is one base away. V usage is TRBV10-3 and J usage is TRBJ2-7; possible D gene TRBD1, 5 bases. Germline lookup yields CDR1 ENHRY and CDR2 SYGVKD. CDR3 size: 14 residues. CDR3 loop: CAVSDIDRAYEQYF. CDR3 DNA: TGTGCCGTCAGTGATATAGACAGAGCCTACGAGCAGTACTTC.

This clonotype was counted between two and nine times. The CDR3 protein is CSVDDGYTF. The CDR3 DNA reads TGCAGCGTTGATGATGGCTACACCTTC. The J gene is TRBJ1-2, the V gene TRBV29-1; D call uncertain. Trimming removed 3 bases from V and 6 bases from J, with 2 bases in between. The CDR3 totals 9 residues. CDR1 SQVTM and CDR2 ANQGSEA come from the germline V gene.

In this sample, this clonotype turned up a few times. V is TRBV4-1 and J is TRBJ1-5; D remains ambiguous. The CDR3 totals 14 residues. V lost 1 base to trimming and J lost 2 bases, with 6 bases between them. Germline V gene lookup returns CDR1 MGHRA and CDR2 YSYEKL. CDR3 amino acids: CASSQASGNQPQHF. In nucleotides, the CDR3 is TGCGCCAGCAGCCAAGCCAGCGGCAATCAGCCCCAGCATTTT.

About this clonotype itself: A much larger clone differs by one base, so this may be a read error. The rearrangement links TRBV5-5 to TRBJ2-5; 7 bases line up with TRBD2. The CDR3 covers 15 residues. Germline V gene lookup returns CDR1 SGHKS and CDR2 YYEKEE (reference sequence). This CDR3 is CAGSDVGLGQETQYF. In DNA, the CDR3 is TGTGCCGGCAGCGATGTAGGACTAGGGCAAGAGACCCAGTACTTC.

The chain links TRBV7-6 to TRBJ2-1; D unclear. The CDR3 is 16 amino acids. CDR1 is SGHVS, CDR2 FNYEAQ, per germline. With 1 base removed from V and 0 bases from J, the gap between germline ends came to 10 bases. Here the CDR3 reads CASSLDGESSYNEQFF. The CDR3 region has the DNA TGTGCCAGCAGCTTAGACGGCGAGAGCTCCTACAATGAGCAGTTCTTC. Looking up the rest from reference TRBV7-6 and TRBJ2-1 gives the full variable domain: GAGVSQSPRYKVTKRGQDVALRCDPISGHVSLYWYRQALGQGPEFLTYFNYEAQQDKSGLPNDRFSAERPEGSISTLTIQRTEQRDSAMYRCASSLDGESSYNEQFFGPGTRLTVL.

This clonotype was recorded a few times. Being one base from a much bigger clone, this may be a read error. This chain uses TRBV4-3 with TRBJ2-3; possibly TRBD2 for D (5 bases). Trimming left V 0 bases short and J 4 bases short, with 14 bases between. Germline V CDR1 and CDR2: LGHNA, YSLEER. This CDR3 is 16 amino acids long. For the CDR3, the DNA is TGCGCCAGCAGCCAAGACGTGCTGAGTAGCGCAGATACGCAGTATTTT. It translates to CASSQDVLSSADTQYF.

This clonotype was picked up many times. The chain combines TRBV4-3 with TRBJ2-2; maybe TRBD2 (6 bases). Trimming cost V 0 bases and J 1 base, with 12 bases left between them. The CDR3 runs 17 residues. Germline V gives CDR1 LGHNA, CDR2 YSLEER. CDR3 bases: TGCGCCAGCAGCCAAGAGAAGGGGACTGGGAACACCGGGGAGCTGTTTTTT. It specifies CASSQEKGTGNTGELFF.